The 22 T cell receptor beta chains reported below all come from one sample, sequenced in a study of blood T cell repertoires in COVID-19. Assay used: immunoSEQ multiplex PCR; TCRdb lists only in-frame clones, some missing. This table has more than 70,000 clones, 75% to 85% appearing once. The specimen sequenced was peripheral blood. Every receptor here comes from a woman in her sixties or seventies with acute or convalescent COVID-19.

The gene calls are TRBV28 and TRBJ1-1; D is ambiguous. CDR1 MDHEN and CDR2 SYDVKM come from the germline V gene. Trimming cost V 5 bases and J 7 bases, with 14 bases left between them. The CDR3 spans 13 residues. CDR3 DNA sequence: TGTGCCAGCAGTGCCACCCTTAGAATTGAAGCTTTCTTT. It encodes CASSATLRIEAFF.

The chain is built from TRBV6-5 and TRBJ2-1, with 9 bases identical to TRBD2. The CDR3 runs to 12 residues. CDR1 is MNHEY and CDR2 is SVGAGI in the germline V gene. The CDR3 coding sequence is TGTGCATCGGCGGGAGGGTACAATGAGCAGTTCTTC. It translates to CASAGGYNEQFF.

This clone was picked up a small number of times. The chain links TRBV5-1 to TRBJ1-1; D ambiguous. Germline CDR1 SGHRS, CDR2 YFSETQ. V was trimmed by 4 bases and J by 0 bases, leaving 10 bases between them. The CDR3 has 14 amino acids. CDR3 protein: CASSRSLMNTEAFF. CDR3 DNA sequence: TGCGCCAGCAGCCGGTCCCTCATGAACACTGAAGCTTTCTTT.

This clone has a single count. The rearrangement joins TRBV5-4 to TRBJ2-7, with TRBD1 as a possible D gene (6 bases). The CDR3 runs to 17 residues. Trimming cost V 4 bases and J 4 bases, with 24 bases left between them. Germline loops: CDR1 SGHNT, CDR2 YYREEE (reference sequence). The CDR3 spells CASSLNAPGQGLYEQYF. CDR3 nucleotide sequence: TGTGCCAGCAGCCTGAATGCCCCGGGACAAGGTCTATACGAGCAGTACTTC.

This rearrangement joins TRBV7-9 to TRBJ2-7; 8 bases align to TRBD1. This CDR3 has 15 residues. Germline assignment: CDR1 SEHNR and CDR2 FQNEAQ (reference sequence). V lost 2 bases, J lost 1 base, and 4 bases stayed unmatched. The CDR3 region is CASSLTTGASYEQYF. For the CDR3, the DNA is TGTGCCAGCAGCTTAACGACAGGGGCGTCCTACGAGCAGTACTTC.

The rearrangement uses TRBV25-1 and TRBJ2-7; TRBD1 agrees at 9 bases. This CDR3 is built from 16 residues. Trimming took 4 bases from V and 3 from J; bases not matched to a gene: 10. Germline V gene data show CDR1 as MGHDK and CDR2 as SYGVNS. In DNA form, the CDR3 reads TGTGCCAGCAGTGCCCTATCCGGGACAGGGATCTACGAGCAGTACTTC. The encoded protein is CASSALSGTGIYEQYF.

The genes are TRBV9 and TRBJ1-6; D remains unclear. This CDR3 contains 15 residues. V was pared by 7 bases and J by 7 bases, with 18 bases between. Germline V lookup: CDR1 SGDLS, CDR2 YYNGEE. CDR3 DNA: TGTGCCAGCCAAGAGGGTGGTATCTTGAATTCACCCCTCCACTTT. Protein sequence: CASQEGGILNSPLHF.

The chain couples TRBV19 to TRBJ2-7; 11 bases are shared with TRBD2. CDR1 is LNHDA and CDR2 is SQIVND in the germline V gene (reference sequence). The CDR3 spans 15 residues. Trimming took 5 bases from V and 4 from J; bases not matched to a gene: 7. Here the CDR3 reads CASSFLAGGEYEQYF. CDR3 sequence (DNA): TGTGCCAGTAGTTTCCTAGCGGGAGGAGAATACGAGCAGTACTTC.

V and J are TRBV29-1 and TRBJ1-2, with TRBD1 matching 8 bases. V shed 3 bases, J shed 8 bases, and the junction held 8 bases outside the gene matches. The length of the CDR3 is 13 residues. Germline V CDR1 and CDR2: SQVTM, ANQGSEA. CDR3 sequence: CSVEDRAYEGYTF. CDR3 in DNA: TGCAGCGTTGAGGACAGGGCCTATGAGGGCTACACCTTC.

The chain uses TRBV6-1 and TRBJ2-5, with TRBD2 identical over 8 bases. The ends lost 2 bases at V and 4 bases at J; junction bases unmatched: 6. Germline loops: CDR1 MNHNS, CDR2 SASEGT. This CDR3 comprises 15 residues. DNA for the CDR3: TGTGCCAGCAGTGAATGGCTAGCGGGTATAGAGACCCAGTACTTC. Amino acid sequence: CASSEWLAGIETQYF.

The chain is built from TRBV9 and TRBJ1-1; 8 bases match TRBD1. The germline V gene encodes CDR1 SGDLS and CDR2 YYNGEE. This CDR3 region has 15 residues. J was trimmed by 5 bases and V by 4 bases; bases with no gene match: 10. CDR3: CASSIYTGGVTEAFF. The CDR3 DNA reads TGTGCCAGCAGCATATACACAGGGGGAGTTACTGAAGCTTTCTTT.

The chain links TRBV7-9 to TRBJ1-2; 10 bases align to TRBD1. With V trimmed by 6 bases and J by 3 bases, 4 bases remained unmatched. Germline V gene sequence: CDR1 SEHNR, CDR2 FQNEAQ (reference sequence). This CDR3 spans 14 amino acids. The CDR3: CASRRDRGDYGYTF. CDR3 DNA: TGTGCCAGCAGAAGGGACAGGGGAGACTATGGCTACACCTTC.

This clone was seen once. The chain combines TRBV5-6 with TRBJ1-1; TRBD1 might be the D (5 bases). The V end was cut by 4 bases, the J end by 1 base, with 11 bases between. This CDR3 is 14 amino acids long. In germline, CDR1 is SGHDT, CDR2 YYEEEE. In DNA form, the CDR3 reads TGTGCCAGCAGCGTGCGGGGGTGGAACACTGAAGCTTTCTTT. Encoded protein: CASSVRGWNTEAFF.

The chain combines TRBV7-2 with TRBJ1-5, with D perhaps TRBD1 (6 bases). V was pared by 5 bases and J by 3 bases, with 11 bases between. The CDR3 has 14 amino acids. Germline CDR1 SGHTA, CDR2 FQGNSA. CDR3 sequence reads: CASSLRQVNQPQHF. The CDR3 coding sequence is TGTGCCAGCAGCCTTCGACAGGTCAATCAGCCCCAGCATTTT.

This sequence joins TRBV27 and TRBJ2-5, with 11 bases aligning to TRBD2. The CDR3 loop spans 16 amino acids. V lost 2 bases and J lost 4; bases outside the gene matches: 6. The germline gives CDR1 MNHEY, CDR2 SMNVEV (reference sequence). As DNA, the CDR3 is TGTGCCAGCAGTTTAATTAGTAGCGGGGGGGGAGAGACCCAGTACTTC. Translated: CASSLISSGGGETQYF.

V gene TRBV5-6 combines with J gene TRBJ1-5; 8 bases align to TRBD1. CDR1 and CDR2 from the germline V gene are SGHDT and YYEEEE. The CDR3 runs to 13 residues. V gave up 4 bases and J gave up 6 bases; unmatched junction bases: 3. CDR3 sequence (DNA): TGTGCCAGCAGCACAGGGGGTTTTCAGCCCCAGCATTTT. It specifies CASSTGGFQPQHF.

The chain recombines TRBV4-2 with TRBJ1-5; unclear D gene. The length of the CDR3 is 15 residues. The germline V gene encodes CDR1 LGHNA and CDR2 YNFKEQ. The V end lost 4 bases, the J end lost 3 bases, and 13 bases lay between the germline ends. Here the CDR3 reads CASSRQRSDNQPQHF. The CDR3, as DNA: TGTGCCAGCAGCCGTCAGCGCTCTGACAATCAGCCCCAGCATTTT.

The chain has TRBV30 and TRBJ2-2, with D uncertain. The CDR3 covers 12 residues. CDR1 is GTSNPN, CDR2 SVGIG, per germline (reference sequence). Trimming stripped 4 bases from V and 5 bases from J, with 8 bases between. For the CDR3, the DNA is TGTGCCTGGACCCCGGGTACCGGGGAGCTGTTTTTT. This gives the protein CAWTPGTGELFF.

This rearrangement joins TRBV14 to TRBJ1-1, with D possibly being TRBD1 (5 bases). The CDR3 has 18 residues. Deletions cut 0 bases from V and 1 base from J, with 18 bases between. Germline CDR1 is SGHDN and CDR2 is FVKESK. The CDR3 sequence is CASSQDLLTGRANTEAFF. CDR3 coding DNA: TGTGCCAGCAGCCAAGACCTCCTTACGGGCAGGGCGAACACTGAAGCTTTCTTT.

V usage is TRBV18 and J usage is TRBJ2-5; the match to TRBD1 covers 10 bases. V was pared by 4 bases and J by 5 bases, with 4 bases of the junction left unmatched. The V gene's germline CDR1 is KGHSH and CDR2 LQKENI. The CDR3 has 14 amino acids. CDR3 sequence: CASSQTGGAETQYF. DNA for the CDR3: TGTGCCAGCTCACAGACAGGGGGCGCGGAGACCCAGTACTTC.

This chain connects TRBV6-5 to TRBJ2-1; a possible D gene is TRBD2 (5 bases). Germline V CDR1 and CDR2: MNHEY, SVGAGI. The CDR3 runs 15 residues. Trimming removed 0 bases at V and 0 bases at J, with 6 bases between. The CDR3 nucleotides read TGTGCCAGCAGTTACTCCAGCGGCTCCTACAATGAGCAGTTCTTC. Its translation: CASSYSSGSYNEQFF.

V and J are TRBV20-1 and TRBJ1-4; no clear D. The germline gives CDR1 DFQATT, CDR2 SNEGSKA (reference sequence). V lost 3 bases, J lost 5 bases, and 4 bases lay in between. The CDR3 runs to 11 residues. The CDR3 region is CSARTNEKLFF. The CDR3 DNA reads TGCAGTGCTAGGACAAATGAAAAACTGTTTTTT.